The clone carrying this TCR beta chain was detected only once. The entry originates in a study of blood T cell repertoires in COVID-19. CDR3 length: 18 residues. J lost 4 bases, V lost 4 bases, and 17 bases had no gene match. Germline CDR1 MDHEN, CDR2 SYDVKM. Measured with immunoSEQ multiplex PCR; TCRdb has only the in-frame clones, and not every one. The sample records around 50,000 clones, approximately 82% being singletons. Sequenced sample: peripheral blood. The chain is built from TRBV28 and TRBJ2-3; 7 bases align to TRBD2. The source of this sequence is a human donor in a cohort sampled during active COVID-19. The CDR3 loop reads CASSSGLVGVLPADTQYF. The CDR3 DNA follows: TGTGCCAGCAGTTCCGGACTAGTCGGTGTCCTACCTGCAGATACGCAGTATTTT.